This T cell receptor (beta chain) was observed in a study of blood T cells in healthy people across ages. Whole-study results and caveats: Donors of long life had a larger count of naive CD4+ cells and greater diversity than aged donors.

V was clipped by 6 bases and J by 5 bases; unmatched bases: 13. The CDR3 is made up of 16 amino acids. CDR1 and CDR2 (germline): SNHLY, FYNNEI. This clonotype was counted a few times. What it recognizes is unknown. A second PCR of about 7 to 12 cycles used a sample-barcoded 5' primer and a J-beta primer mix. Every cDNA molecule carried a tag from a template-switch adaptor bearing 12 random nucleotides. TCRdb processed the 5' RACE reads anew with MiXCR; each CDR3 protein has one entry. The table lists some 1.5 million distinct CDR3 sequences, roughly 27% of them singletons. The source material was blood. The sequence derives from a woman in her thirties in good health. The V gene is TRBV2, the J gene TRBJ1-1, with TRBD1 identical over 9 bases. In DNA, the CDR3 is TGTGCCAGCAGGGAAAGACAGGGGGTACGAGGGACTGAAGCTTTCTTT. Its protein product is CASRERQGVRGTEAFF.